This TCR beta chain was captured in a study of monozygotic twins with inflammatory bowel disease. With respect to this clonotype: Its antigen is undetermined.

Per donor, under 3 ml of blood was collected and frozen. Findings and caveats of the study: The inverse Simpson measure of TCRbeta diversity was lower in IBD patients than in healthy co-twins. Evidence did not back any single strong signal or clonotype linked to IBD.

The RNA usage for each TCR library was around 4,000 ng of total RNA. TCRdb reanalyzed the 5' RACE reads, giving one entry per CDR3 protein sequence and no DNA. This sample contains about 210,000 distinct CDR3 sequences. The CDR3 sequence is 17 residues long. CDR1 and CDR2 from the germline V gene are SEHNR and FQNEAQ (reference sequence). The receptor comes from a human donor with ulcerative colitis or Crohn's disease, or a healthy co-twin of an affected twin (not recorded which). The rearrangement joins TRBV7-9 to TRBJ2-3; TCRdb indicates TRBD1, and absent DNA this call remains unverified. Sequenced sample: blood. CDR3 amino acids: CASSLPFDRGHADTQYF.